This T cell receptor beta chain was captured in a study of blood T cell repertoires in COVID-19. On the study more broadly: The United States, Italy and Spain provided the acute and convalescent COVID-19 samples.

Authors' processing steps: How many nucleated cells were present was estimated from reference gene primer amplification. Here immunoSEQ multiplex PCR was the method, and the copy in TCRdb shows in-frame clones only, minus some. V, J and clone size are those of that table, while D and trimming were read from the DNA. The table includes roughly 35,000 clones, nearly 90% detected once. Input material: peripheral blood. This TCR came from a man aged 60 to 75 with active COVID-19.

The CDR3 DNA sequence: TGTGCCAGCAGTTCCGGACAGGGGGACATTCAGTACTTC. This gives the protein CASSSGQGDIQYF. The rearrangement uses TRBV28 and TRBJ2-4; 10 bases map to TRBD1. The V segment lost 4 bases and the J segment 8 bases; nucleotides outside the gene matches: 2. CDR3 length: 13 amino acids. The V gene's germline CDR1 is MDHEN and CDR2 SYDVKM.